This TCR beta chain came from a study of T cells expressing NK-cell markers. TCRdb reprocessed the 5' RACE reads; each CDR3 protein has one entry and no DNA is given. In total, the table holds approximately 150,000 distinct CDR3 sequences. The CDR3 contains 15 residues. Germline CDR1 SEHNR, CDR2 FQNEAQ (reference sequence). Sequences were obtained from blood T cells: a sorted CD56 or NKG2C T cell subset, CD4+ or CD8+ T cells, or bulk PBMC T cells (not recorded which). This rearrangement joins TRBV7-9 to TRBJ1-6. The TCR comes from a man younger than 35 in good health. This CDR3 reads CASSLSTVNNSPLHF. Full variable domain (rest looked up from reference TRBV7-9 and TRBJ1-6): DTGVSQNPRHKITKRGQNVTFRCDPISEHNRLYWYRQTLGQGPEFLTYFQNEAQLEKSRLLSDRFSAERPKGSFSTLEIQRTEQGDSAMYLCASSLSTVNNSPLHFGNGTRLTVT.